This T cell receptor beta chain was found in a study of identical twins. Study-level points and caveats: Insertions were fewer in abundant cord blood beta clonotypes, whereas memory repertoires showed none of this pattern. Zero-insertion analyses might be partly confounded by invariant T cells like MAIT and iNKT.

A template switching step contributed a universal primer site, while unique molecular identifiers were present in the cDNA. MiXCR, run by TCRdb on the 5' RACE reads, gives a single entry per CDR3 protein. The data hold 450,000 to 600,000 distinct CDR3 sequences, with approximately 20% observed a single time. The V and J ends lost 7 bases and 4 bases, in that order; junction bases with no gene match: 8. Germline V gene lookup returns CDR1 DFQATT and CDR2 SNEGSKA (reference sequence). The CDR3 is made up of 14 amino acids. A word on this clonotype: Antigen unknown.

In addition, the sample was reused for a study of yellow fever vaccine responses in identical twins.

Sequencing was done on a sample of CD4+ T cells sorted from blood. V and J are TRBV20-1 and TRBJ2-1, with 9 bases lining up with TRBD1. The receptor was isolated from a woman aged 18-29 years in good health. As DNA, the CDR3 is TGCAGTGGTTGGGGACAGGGAAAATACAATGAGCAGTTCTTC. It translates to CSGWGQGKYNEQFF.